Listed below are T cell receptor beta chains from one sample, sequenced in a study of CD8+ T cells in alopecia areata. Clones were read by immunoSEQ multiplex PCR, and TCRdb kept only the in-frame ones, dropping some. Here the sample spans about 150,000 clones, around two thirds being singletons. Sequenced input: CD8+ T cells sorted from blood. The source of these receptors is a human donor in good health. Each CDR3 is given with its conserved first and last residue. Each record gives: D gene, J gene, V gene, CDR3 protein. The D gene is left open where the match is weak.

TRBD1	TRBJ2-7	TRBV19	CASSMAGQDHYEQYF
TRBD2	TRBJ2-5	TRBV7-9	CASSLFPASGTWGETQYF
TRBD1	TRBJ2-7	TRBV4-1	CASSFRDRGPYEQYF
NA	TRBJ2-7	TRBV29-1	CSVEGTSTGHYYEQYF
TRBD1	TRBJ1-2	TRBV4-1	CASSATGTGYTF
NA	TRBJ2-1	TRBV29-1	CRDRDFSNEQFF
NA	TRBJ2-5	TRBV6-5	CASSYSGIGETQYF
NA	TRBJ2-7	TRBV27	CASSLTSSYEQYF
NA	TRBJ2-1	TRBV11-2	CASRETGFGNEQFF
TRBD1	TRBJ2-1	TRBV7-9	CASSLVDRGFYEQFF
TRBD1	TRBJ1-2	TRBV29-1	CSVEVWLPGQGDYGYTF
NA	TRBJ2-7	TRBV19	CASGRDSPYEQYF
NA	TRBJ2-2	TRBV6-6	CASSWTFPGELFF
NA	TRBJ2-7	TRBV14	CASSQDWASLYEQYF
NA	TRBJ2-7	TRBV25-1	CASSDGTESYEQYF
NA	TRBJ2-7	TRBV4-1	CASSQTSTSSYEQYF
TRBD1	TRBJ1-1	TRBV29-1	CSVWTGPGAFF
NA	TRBJ2-1	TRBV4-2	CASSQETGSSYNEQFF
NA	TRBJ1-1	TRBV4-1	CASSQSATGNTEAFF
TRBD2	TRBJ2-1	TRBV19	CASSVGLANEQFF
TRBD1	TRBJ2-7	TRBV29-1	CSVLDRGSYEQYF
NA	TRBJ1-1	TRBV30	CAWSVPRTVGNTEAFF
TRBD2	TRBJ2-5	TRBV15	CATSGGSGSGETQYF
NA	TRBJ2-5	TRBV30	CAWGGEGQETQYF
NA	TRBJ1-2	TRBV29-1	CSVEKLAGFNYGYTF
NA	TRBJ2-2	TRBV9	CASSVDPGTGELFF
NA	TRBJ2-7	TRBV2	CATITGRDYEQYF
NA	TRBJ2-5	TRBV5-6	CASTLTGTHQETQYF
NA	TRBJ2-7	TRBV29-1	CSVPGRKTGQYF
TRBD1	TRBJ2-7	TRBV27	CASSYGQGSYEQYF
NA	TRBJ2-3	TRBV27	CASSSRPGLTDTQYF
NA	TRBJ2-1	TRBV6-4	CASSHQGGYNEQFF
TRBD2	TRBJ2-1	TRBV5-1	CASSLEIASGTRNEQFF
NA	TRBJ1-1	TRBV10-3	CAISVEQPNTEAFF
NA	TRBJ2-3	TRBV29-1	CSVWAREGTDTQYF
NA	TRBJ2-7	TRBV15	CATSMGQTTYEQYF
TRBD2	TRBJ2-1	TRBV2	CASISSGSGDEQFF
NA	TRBJ2-1	TRBV11-2	CASSLALGNEQFF
TRBD1	TRBJ2-1	TRBV28	CASIPRGLSYNEQFF
NA	TRBJ1-2	TRBV12-2	CASRLCIRAKANYGYTF
NA	TRBJ1-1	TRBV5-6	CASSLAVNTEAFF
TRBD1	TRBJ1-2	TRBV2	CASARGAGTANYGYTF
NA	TRBJ1-2	TRBV2	CASSEGDGYTF
NA	TRBJ2-7	TRBV5-6	CASSLGANLYEQYF
NA	TRBJ2-7	TRBV27	CASSPGTEPVREQYF
NA	TRBJ2-1	TRBV5-1	CASSWPGLDGSAVNEQFF
NA	TRBJ2-1	TRBV29-1	CSAVDSSSYNEQFF
TRBD1	TRBJ1-1	TRBV6-5	CASGKTGLYTEAFF
NA	TRBJ2-7	TRBV29-1	CSVVFSYEQYF
NA	TRBJ1-2	TRBV27	CASSLSPGVPGYTF
NA	TRBJ2-6	TRBV2	CASSEAPFSGANVLTF
NA	TRBJ2-5	TRBV25-1	CASSAGVEETQYF
NA	TRBJ2-7	TRBV10-3	CAIRAGYEQYF
NA	TRBJ1-5	TRBV28	CASSPFGGGGFWGPQHF
TRBD2	TRBJ2-2	TRBV29-1	CSVGEGTGELFF
NA	TRBJ1-2	TRBV6-5	CASSYRGLTGGYTF
NA	TRBJ2-1	TRBV19	CASSSNNEQFF
TRBD1	TRBJ2-7	TRBV18	CASSPRQGIYEQYF
NA	TRBJ1-2	TRBV7-9	CASSGSKDGYTF